This is a list of T cell receptor beta chains from one sample in a study of T-cell reconstitution after alpha-beta-depleted transplantation in children. TCRdb reprocessed the PCR reads with MiXCR, giving one entry per CDR3 protein. The data contain 600,000 or so distinct CDR3 sequences, under 30% of them seen just once; the ten biggest clones take up around 14%. This specimen was PBMCs, mostly from graft donor cells, taken 360 days after TCRalphabeta/CD19-depleted stem cell transplant. All receptors come from a boy in the first two years of life who had a stem cell transplant for acute myeloid leukemia, so the T cells may come from the graft donor. CDR3s include the opening cysteine and the closing phenylalanine or tryptophan. A D gene is named only where the DNA matches it firmly. Expanded clones are given a class, and other clones once, few, many or no size at all.

clone_size	v_call	d_call	j_call	cdr3_aa	cdr3_nt
-	TRBV10-3	-	TRBJ2-3	CAISVDTQYF	TGTGCCATCAGTGTAGATACGCAGTATTTT
-	TRBV7-2	TRBD1	TRBJ2-2	CASSPRTGVGTGELFF	TGTGCCAGCAGCCCCAGAACAGGGGTCGGCACCGGGGAGCTGTTTTTT
-	TRBV12-3/TRBV12-4	-	TRBJ2-1	CASTFGPGRGSYNEQFF	TGTGCCAGCACCTTTGGTCCGGGGCGGGGTAGCTACAATGAGCAGTTCTTC
-	TRBV4-3	TRBD1	TRBJ2-1	CASSQATRGTLSSYNEQFF	TGCGCCAGCAGCCAGGCTACCAGGGGGACACTGAGCTCCTACAATGAGCAGTTCTTC
many	TRBV10-3	TRBD1	TRBJ2-3	CAINDRGEGTDTQYF	TGTGCCATCAACGACAGGGGAGAAGGCACAGATACGCAGTATTTT
-	TRBV6-2/TRBV6-3	TRBD1	TRBJ2-5	CASSHMGQRQETQYF	TGTGCCAGCAGTCATATGGGACAGCGCCAAGAGACCCAGTACTTC
-	TRBV7-6	-	TRBJ1-6	CASSPSTELGYSPLHF	TGTGCCAGCAGCCCGAGCACCGAATTGGGTTATTCACCCCTCCACTTT
many	TRBV7-6	-	TRBJ2-7	CASSSGTFEQYF	TGTGCCAGCAGCTCAGGGACGTTCGAGCAGTACTTC
many	TRBV7-2	-	TRBJ1-2	CASTQTTGNYGYTF	TGTGCCAGCACCCAGACCACAGGGAACTATGGCTACACCTTC
-	TRBV7-9	-	TRBJ2-1	CASSLVGAGAPYNEQFF	TGTGCCAGCAGCTTAGTAGGGGCGGGGGCGCCCTACAATGAGCAGTTCTTC
-	TRBV20-1	TRBD2	TRBJ2-7	CSALFSGGNSYEQYF	TGCAGTGCCCTATTCAGCGGGGGGAACTCCTACGAGCAGTACTTC
once	TRBV20-1	-	TRBJ1-5	CSAPAAGNNQPQHF	TGCAGTGCCCCCGCGGCGGGGAACAATCAGCCCCAGCATTTT
many	TRBV9	-	TRBJ2-3	CASSVGGLPAADTQYF	TGTGCCAGCAGCGTGGGGGGACTCCCCGCGGCAGATACGCAGTATTTT
-	TRBV6-1	-	TRBJ2-5	CASTMYRQSQKGETQYF	TGTGCCAGCACCATGTATCGACAGTCTCAAAAGGGGGAGACCCAGTACTTC
-	TRBV20-1	TRBD2	TRBJ2-3	CSARDPRTRATDTQYF	TGCAGTGCTAGAGATCCGAGGACTAGAGCTACAGATACGCAGTATTTT
-	TRBV20-1	-	TRBJ2-5	CSARDYVSPQETQYF	TGCAGTGCTAGAGATTACGTCAGCCCCCAAGAGACCCAGTACTTC
-	TRBV12-3/TRBV12-4	TRBD2	TRBJ2-5	CASSLLIGLASGGQETQYF	TGTGCCAGCAGTTTGCTGATAGGACTAGCTTCGGGGGGACAAGAGACCCAGTACTTC
-	TRBV4-2	-	TRBJ2-2	CASSPGVRSNTGELFF	TGTGCCAGCAGCCCTGGTGTGAGGTCGAACACCGGGGAGCTGTTTTTT
many	TRBV5-5	-	TRBJ1-1	CASSPRGIEAFF	TGTGCCAGCAGCCCTCGCGGGATTGAAGCTTTCTTT
-	TRBV20-1	TRBD1	TRBJ2-3	CSARRTGFLDTQYF	TGCAGTGCAAGAAGGACAGGGTTTTTAGATACGCAGTATTTT
-	TRBV12-3/TRBV12-4	TRBD1	TRBJ1-3	CASRRRGGLSGNTIYF	TGTGCCAGCAGGCGCAGGGGGGGGCTATCTGGAAACACCATATATTTT